These T cell receptor beta chains were read from a single sample in a study of blood T cells in healthy people across ages. MiXCR, applied by TCRdb to the 5' RACE reads, yields one record per CDR3 protein. The data hold over 950,000 distinct CDR3 sequences, with 51% observed a single time. The sample was blood. Source of these receptors: a woman aged 55-75 years in good health. Both conserved end residues are part of each CDR3. Each record gives: D gene, clone size, J gene, V gene, CDR3 DNA, CDR3 protein. The D gene is left open where the match is weak. Some rows have no size entry. The others give once, few or many, or a class for an expanded clone.

-,many,TRBJ2-5,TRBV6-2/TRBV6-3,TGTGCCAGCAGTCCCGGGACACGCTTTGTGGAGACCCAGTACTTC,CASSPGTRFVETQYF
TRBD2,few,TRBJ2-1,TRBV4-2,TGTGCCAGCAGCCAAGTCGTAGCGGGAGGGCCAGGTGAGCAGTTCTTC,CASSQVVAGGPGEQFF
TRBD1,-,TRBJ2-6,TRBV12-3/TRBV12-4,TGTGCCAGCAGTTTACGGACAGGCCACCGCTCTGGGGCCAACGTCCCGACTTTC,CASSLRTGHRSGANVPTF
-,few,TRBJ2-5,TRBV6-6,TGTGCCAGCACGGATCACCAAGAGACCCAGTACTTC,CASTDHQETQYF
-,-,TRBJ2-7,TRBV27,TGTGCCAGCAGTTTAGGGATCACCGACGAGCAGTACTTC,CASSLGITDEQYF
-,-,TRBJ2-1,TRBV7-9,TGTGCCAGCAGCTCCCGACCGTTCTACAATGAGCAGTTCTTC,CASSSRPFYNEQFF
-,few,TRBJ2-3,TRBV7-9,TGTGCCAGCAGCGATATTGGGGCTAGCAGCACAGATACGCAGTATTTT,CASSDIGASSTDTQYF
TRBD2,-,TRBJ2-1,TRBV6-5,TGTGCCAGCAGTTACCACCTTGGACTAGACAATGAGCAGTTCTTC,CASSYHLGLDNEQFF
TRBD2,-,TRBJ2-3,TRBV20-1,TGCAGTGCTAGATGGGGGACTAGCGGGAAGGGCACAGATACGCAGTATTTT,CSARWGTSGKGTDTQYF
TRBD1,few,TRBJ1-5,TRBV20-1,TGCAGTGCTAATTTACAGGGGAGTTTTCAGCCCCAGCATTTT,CSANLQGSFQPQHF
TRBD1,once,TRBJ2-5,TRBV20-1,TGCAGTGCAGCTAGGGACAGGGGGCGCTCAGGGCCCCAGTACTTC,CSAARDRGRSGPQYF
-,few,TRBJ2-4,TRBV5-5,TGTGCCAGCAGCTTGGAAGACTTCGAAAACATTCAGTACTTC,CASSLEDFENIQYF
-,-,TRBJ2-7,TRBV6-2/TRBV6-3,TGTGCCAGCAATTACGGGTTCGACGAGCAGTACTTC,CASNYGFDEQYF
TRBD1,-,TRBJ2-3,TRBV12-3/TRBV12-4,TGTGCCAGCACTGGGACAGGGAGGACAGATACGCAGTATTTT,CASTGTGRTDTQYF
-,-,TRBJ2-7,TRBV6-2/TRBV6-3,TGTGCCAGCAGTTACCACAGTAACTACGAGCAGTACTTC,CASSYHSNYEQYF
TRBD1,-,TRBJ2-6,TRBV12-3/TRBV12-4,TGTGCCAGCATGCTGACAGGGCCTGGGGCCAACGTCCTGACTTTC,CASMLTGPGANVLTF
TRBD2,-,TRBJ2-7,TRBV7-8,TGTGCCAGCAGCTCACTAGCGGGAGGGCCCTCCTACAATGAGCAGTACTTC,CASSSLAGGPSYNEQYF
TRBD1,-,TRBJ2-1,TRBV5-1,TGCGCCAGCAGCCGGGGACAGATGGAGGCCGAGCAGTTCTTC,CASSRGQMEAEQFF
-,-,TRBJ2-7,TRBV29-1,TGCAGCGTTGAATTCCGCAGGGCTAGCTCCTACGAGCAGTACTTC,CSVEFRRASSYEQYF
TRBD1,-,TRBJ2-7,TRBV2,TGTGCCGGCAGGGGGACAGGGTACGAGCAGTACTTC,CAGRGTGYEQYF
-,-,TRBJ2-6,TRBV3-1,TGTGCCAGCAGCCCCCTGGCTGGGGCCAACGTCCTGACTTTC,CASSPLAGANVLTF
TRBD2,few,TRBJ2-7,TRBV4-1,TGCGCCAGCAGCCACGAGGTAGCGGGATCCTACGAGCAGTACTTC,CASSHEVAGSYEQYF
-,many,TRBJ2-7,TRBV28,TGTGCCAGCAGTTGGGGAGGACGGGAGATGGGGGAGCAGTACTTC,CASSWGGREMGEQYF
TRBD1,-,TRBJ1-2,TRBV28,TGTGCCAGCAGTGTAAACAGGGGGGTCTATGGCTACACCTTC,CASSVNRGVYGYTF
-,-,TRBJ2-3,TRBV2,TGTGCCAGCAGCGCTCAGGCAGATACGCAGTATTTT,CASSAQADTQYF
-,-,TRBJ2-7,TRBV29-1,TGCAGCGTAGCCAGGGGAAACGCCTACGAGCAGTACTTC,CSVARGNAYEQYF
TRBD2,-,TRBJ2-3,TRBV27,TGTGCCAGCAGTCGTGGACTAGCGGGACTGAACTCAGATACGCAGTATTTT,CASSRGLAGLNSDTQYF
-,few,TRBJ2-5,TRBV6-5,TGTGCCAGCAGTTACTCTTCCGCTGCAGGAGAAATCCAAGAGACCCAGTACTTC,CASSYSSAAGEIQETQYF
-,-,TRBJ1-5,TRBV7-9,TGTGCCAGCAGCAAGGACAGTCAGCCCCAGCATTTT,CASSKDSQPQHF
-,-,TRBJ1-1,TRBV7-6,TGTGCCAGCAGCTCCGAGGGGTGGATGAACACTGAAGCTTTCTTT,CASSSEGWMNTEAFF
-,few,TRBJ2-7,TRBV4-1,TGCGCCAGCAGCCGTAGATCCAGCGAGAGGGTCGGCGAGCAGTACTTC,CASSRRSSERVGEQYF
-,-,TRBJ1-6,TRBV28,TGTGCCAGCACCAACCTTAATTCACCCCTCCACTTT,CASTNLNSPLHF
TRBD2,-,TRBJ2-2,TRBV7-7,TGTGCCAGCAGGACTTCTAGCGGGTCGAACACCGGGGAGCTGTTTTTT,CASRTSSGSNTGELFF
-,few,TRBJ2-3,TRBV6-2/TRBV6-3,TGTGCCAGCAGACCTCCCCTCACAGATACGCAGTATTTT,CASRPPLTDTQYF
-,-,TRBJ2-5,TRBV20-1,TGCAGTGCTAGAGATCTTGGGGCGGGATTGGAGACCCAGTACTTC,CSARDLGAGLETQYF
-,-,TRBJ2-3,TRBV7-8,TGTGCCAGCAGCCTAAACGGGCAGGGTATAGATACGCAGTATTTT,CASSLNGQGIDTQYF
-,few,TRBJ1-6,TRBV7-9,TGTGCCAGCAGTCCAACTGGTTCACCCCTCCACTTT,CASSPTGSPLHF
TRBD1,many,TRBJ2-3,TRBV29-1,TGCAGCGTTCGGGGGACAGGGAAAGGAACAGATACGCAGTATTTT,CSVRGTGKGTDTQYF
TRBD2,-,TRBJ2-1,TRBV29-1,TGCAGCGTTGAGGCGGGAGGGCCAGGCAATGAGCAGTTCTTC,CSVEAGGPGNEQFF
TRBD2,few,TRBJ2-3,TRBV7-8,TGTGCCAGCGCTACAACTAGCGGGGGATTCACAGATACGCAGTATTTT,CASATTSGGFTDTQYF
-,-,TRBJ2-3,TRBV20-1,TGCAGTGCTACACCGGATCTCCCACTCTCAGGAGCGCAGTATTTT,CSATPDLPLSGAQYF
-,-,TRBJ2-7,TRBV3-1,TGTGCCAGCAGCCAAGATACAAGTACCTACGAGCAGTACTTC,CASSQDTSTYEQYF
-,-,TRBJ1-5,TRBV7-8,TGTGCCAGCAGCTTAGGGCGGTACGGTCAGCCCCAGCATTTT,CASSLGRYGQPQHF
-,-,TRBJ2-2,TRBV27,TGTGCCACAAGAGGACGGGGCTTGTGGGAGCTGTTTTTT,CATRGRGLWELFF
-,once,TRBJ2-5,TRBV10-3,TGTGCCATCAGTGACGGCAGGCTAGGGGAGACCCAGTACTTC,CAISDGRLGETQYF
TRBD2,few,TRBJ2-7,TRBV6-6,TGTGCCAGCAGCCAGGGACTAGCGACGGACGAGCAGTACTTC,CASSQGLATDEQYF
-,few,TRBJ2-1,TRBV28,TGTGCCAGCAGTTCAGGGCAGGGGTGGTACAATGAGCAGTTCTTC,CASSSGQGWYNEQFF
TRBD2,-,TRBJ2-7,TRBV6-2/TRBV6-3,TGTGCCAGCAGTTCCTCCCAGCGGGGCCGCTACGAGCAGTACTTC,CASSSSQRGRYEQYF
-,-,TRBJ2-1,TRBV5-1,TGCGCCAGCGGCCCCGGGGCTGGCTCCTACAATGAGCAGTTCTTC,CASGPGAGSYNEQFF
-,-,TRBJ2-4,TRBV7-2,TGTGCCAGCAGCTTAGTCGCCTCGGTGGCCGGAGACATTCAGTACTTC,CASSLVASVAGDIQYF
TRBD1,few,TRBJ2-5,TRBV12-3/TRBV12-4,TGTGCCAGCAGGGGGATAGGGACAGGGGGACTCCAAGAGATCCAGTACTTC,CASRGIGTGGLQEIQYF
TRBD1,once,TRBJ2-3,TRBV5-1,TGCGCCAGCAGCGCCGAGGGACAGGCTAGCACAGATACGCAGTATTTT,CASSAEGQASTDTQYF
-,-,TRBJ2-1,TRBV4-1,TGCGCCAGCAGCCAAGATTGGGACCGGTCCGGGGTGGTGAAGCAGTTCTTC,CASSQDWDRSGVVKQFF